This T cell receptor beta chain was captured in a study of CD8 T cells in Susac syndrome. This clonotype was seen only once. The antigen remains unidentified. CDR3 length: 16 residues. With 1 base removed from V and 2 bases from J, the gap between germline ends came to 15 bases. CDR1 and CDR2 (germline): SQVTM, ANQGSEA. TCR beta was sequenced from blood CD8+ and CD4+ T cells. CD8+ and CD4+ T cells were negatively isolated; TEMRA cells were FACS-enriched. Reverse transcription of about 0.5 to 1 ug RNA was carried out with random hexamers. TCR beta CDR3 was amplified by immunoSEQ multiplex PCR. This amplification extended across 54 Vbeta and 13 Jbeta segments. TCRdb processed the immunoSEQ multiplex PCR reads anew with MiXCR; each CDR3 protein has one entry. The repertoire holds under 200,000 distinct CDR3 sequences, 85% to 95% seen once, with about 0.15% in the top ten. Study results and caveats: The study recognized that its TCR sequencing and HLA analysis covered a relatively small number of individuals.

Input material: CD8+ T cells from PBMCs. This clonotype was obtained from a human donor with multiple sclerosis. The chain has TRBV29-1 and TRBJ2-1; a weak D match, TRBD1 (6 bases). Written as DNA, the CDR3 is TGCAGCGTTGAAGGGAGCGACAGGTTAGCCTACAATGAGCAGTTCTTC. Encoded protein: CSVEGSDRLAYNEQFF.